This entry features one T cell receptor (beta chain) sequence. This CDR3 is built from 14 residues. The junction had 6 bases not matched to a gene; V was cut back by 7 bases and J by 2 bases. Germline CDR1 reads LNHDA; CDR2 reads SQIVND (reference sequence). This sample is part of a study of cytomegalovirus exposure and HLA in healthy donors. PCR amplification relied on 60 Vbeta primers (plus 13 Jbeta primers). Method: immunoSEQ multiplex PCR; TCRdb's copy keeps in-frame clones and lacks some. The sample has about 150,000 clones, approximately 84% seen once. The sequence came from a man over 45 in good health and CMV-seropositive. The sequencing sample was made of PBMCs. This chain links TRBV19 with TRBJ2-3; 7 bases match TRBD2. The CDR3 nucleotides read TGTGCCAGTACCCAGCGGGGTTACACAGATACGCAGTATTTT. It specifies CASTQRGYTDTQYF.